The rows below give T cell receptor beta chains drawn from one sample of a study of OX40 agonist ivuxolimab in advanced cancers. Assay used: immunoSEQ multiplex PCR; TCRdb lists only in-frame clones, some missing. The sample shows some 64,000 clones, around 93% of them seen only once. The sequencing used CD4+ or CD8+ T cells sorted from blood, collected in a trial of the OX40 agonist ivuxolimab. These receptors came from an adult with an advanced solid tumor such as melanoma, head and neck, liver or kidney cancer. CDR3s include the opening cysteine and the closing phenylalanine or tryptophan. A D gene is named only where the DNA matches it firmly. Clone size is not always given. Where it is, it says once, few, many or a class for expanded clones.

. TRBJ2-3 13 TRBV9 . CASSVAGGDTQYF TGTGCCAGCAGCGTAGCCGGGGGAGATACGCAGTATTTT
. TRBJ2-3 12 TRBV12-5 . CASGLVRDTQYF TGTGCTAGTGGTTTGGTACGGGATACGCAGTATTTT
TRBD1 TRBJ2-1 15 TRBV28 . CASNYRDRVYDEQFF TGTGCCAGCAATTACCGGGACAGGGTTTATGATGAGCAGTTCTTC
. TRBJ2-5 14 TRBV9 . CASSVGGLVETQYF TGTGCCAGCAGCGTAGGGGGTCTAGTAGAGACCCAGTACTTC
. TRBJ1-1 17 TRBV4-3 . CASSQDPQGAMNTEAFF TGCGCCAGCAGCCAAGATCCGCAGGGAGCCATGAACACTGAAGCTTTCTTT
. TRBJ2-1 16 TRBV4-1 . CASSQGYGNSYNEQFF TGCGCCAGCAGCCAAGGTTATGGAAACTCCTACAATGAGCAGTTCTTC
TRBD1 TRBJ2-2 16 TRBV4-2 . CASSQGQGASTGELFF TGTGCCAGCAGCCAAGGGCAGGGGGCGAGCACCGGGGAGCTGTTTTTT
. TRBJ2-1 13 TRBV7-3 many CASSLLQVSEQFF TGTGCCAGCAGCTTGCTACAGGTTAGTGAGCAGTTCTTC
TRBD2 TRBJ2-1 17 TRBV27 . CASSLRSGGRAYNEQFF TGTGCCAGCAGTTTAAGGTCCGGCGGGAGGGCGTACAATGAGCAGTTCTTC
. TRBJ2-7 15 TRBV7-2 once CASSLSIIWEDEQYF TGTGCCAGCAGCCTAAGTATAATTTGGGAGGACGAGCAGTACTTC
TRBD2 TRBJ2-3 16 TRBV27 . CASSLLAGGSTDTQYF TGTGCCAGCAGTTTGCTAGCGGGGGGGAGCACAGATACGCAGTATTTT
. TRBJ1-3 14 TRBV6-5 . CASSYGFSGNTIYF TGTGCCAGCAGTTACGGATTTTCTGGAAACACCATATATTTT
. TRBJ1-2 13 TRBV28 . CASSLGQFYGYTF TGTGCCAGCAGTTTGGGCCAGTTCTATGGCTACACCTTC
. TRBJ1-5 13 TRBV27 once CASSLSARQPQHF TGTGCCAGCAGTTTATCGGCCCGTCAGCCCCAGCATTTT
. TRBJ2-1 13 TRBV14 . CASSQDFLNEQFF TGTGCCAGCAGCCAAGATTTCCTCAATGAGCAGTTCTTC
. TRBJ2-2 16 TRBV9 . CASSVDMRAGTGELFF TGTGCCAGCAGCGTAGATATGAGGGCCGGGACCGGGGAGCTGTTTTTT
. TRBJ2-6 15 TRBV11-3 . CASHGRGNRANVLTF TGTGCCAGCCATGGTCGGGGTAATAGGGCCAACGTCCTGACTTTC
. TRBJ1-5 15 TRBV4-1 . CASSQGRTLNQPQHF TGCGCCAGCAGCCAAGGACGAACACTCAATCAGCCCCAGCATTTT
. TRBJ1-1 16 TRBV6-6 . CASSGFPANSGTEAFF TGTGCCAGCAGCGGATTCCCTGCCAATTCTGGCACTGAAGCTTTCTTT
. TRBJ1-5 15 TRBV28 . CASAIGGNSNQPQHF TGTGCCAGCGCCATCGGGGGAAATAGCAATCAGCCCCAGCATTTT
. TRBJ2-3 14 TRBV6-1 . CASSDASGRDTQYF TGTGCCAGCAGTGATGCTTCAGGGAGAGATACGCAGTATTTT
TRBD1 TRBJ2-7 14 TRBV6-6 . CASSLRDSSYEQYF TGTGCCAGCAGCCTCCGGGACAGCTCCTACGAGCAGTACTTC
TRBD1 TRBJ2-3 16 TRBV30 . CAWIPQGQSVWGTQYF TGTGCCTGGATCCCCCAGGGACAGAGCGTCTGGGGTACGCAGTATTTT
TRBD2 TRBJ2-3 16 TRBV9 . CASSVEGGRASDTQYF TGTGCCAGCAGCGTAGAGGGTGGGAGGGCTTCAGATACGCAGTATTTT
. TRBJ2-1 15 TRBV7-9 . CASSLDGGFYNEQFF TGTGCCAGCAGCTTAGACGGGGGTTTCTACAATGAGCAGTTCTTC
TRBD1 TRBJ1-5 14 TRBV6-5 . CASSTGTGGQPQHF TGTGCCAGCAGTACCGGGACAGGGGGGCAGCCCCAGCATTTT
. TRBJ1-2 13 TRBV29-1 . CSVLTGANYGYTF TGCAGCGTGTTGACGGGAGCTAACTATGGCTACACCTTC